This is a list of T cell receptor beta chains from one sample in a study of beta chain features in type 1 diabetes. Sequencing was performed with immunoSEQ multiplex PCR; in TCRdb, only in-frame clones are kept and a portion is missing. The data show around 260,000 clones, 20% seen once. The sample comprised naive CD4+ T cells from blood. These receptors originate from a woman aged 40-49 years with type 1 diabetes. The CDR3 runs from the conserved cysteine through the conserved F or W. D genes are given only for firm matches. Clone size is stated in some rows and not others, as once, few, many or a class when expanded.

CDR3 protein: CASSQGLGTASNYGYTF; CDR3 DNA: TGCGCCAGCAGCCAGGGCCTAGGGACAGCTTCAAACTATGGCTACACCTTC; V gene: TRBV4-3; clone size: few; J gene: TRBJ1-2; D gene: TRBD1
CDR3 protein: CASIGLAGSSSYNEQFF; CDR3 DNA: TGTGCCAGCATCGGACTAGCGGGATCGAGCTCCTACAATGAGCAGTTCTTC; V gene: TRBV28; clone size: -; J gene: TRBJ2-1; D gene: TRBD2
CDR3 protein: CASRFGGMNTEAFF; CDR3 DNA: TGTGCCAGCAGGTTTGGGGGGATGAACACTGAAGCTTTCTTT; V gene: TRBV25-1; clone size: few; J gene: TRBJ1-1; D gene: -
CDR3 protein: CAWMYGGNTEAFF; CDR3 DNA: TGTGCCTGGATGTACGGGGGGAACACTGAAGCTTTCTTT; V gene: TRBV30; clone size: -; J gene: TRBJ1-1; D gene: -
CDR3 protein: CASGRTSGTVRFF; CDR3 DNA: TGTGCCAGCGGACGGACTAGCGGGACCGTGCGGTTCTTC; V gene: TRBV5-6; clone size: few; J gene: TRBJ2-1; D gene: TRBD2
CDR3 protein: CASSWGPSGEQFF; CDR3 DNA: TGTGCCAGCAGTTGGGGCCCCTCGGGTGAGCAGTTCTTC; V gene: TRBV2; clone size: -; J gene: TRBJ2-1; D gene: -
CDR3 protein: CASSPSPSPGQGKEQFF; CDR3 DNA: TGCGCCAGCAGCCCCTCGCCATCTCCGGGACAGGGCAAGGAGCAGTTCTTC; V gene: TRBV5-1; clone size: -; J gene: TRBJ2-1; D gene: TRBD1
CDR3 protein: CSGGGENTEAFF; CDR3 DNA: TGCAGCGGTGGGGGCGAGAACACTGAAGCTTTCTTT; V gene: TRBV29-1; clone size: -; J gene: TRBJ1-1; D gene: -
CDR3 protein: CASSLAGHDSQETQYF; CDR3 DNA: TGTGCCAGCAGCTTAGCTGGCCACGACAGTCAAGAGACCCAGTACTTC; V gene: TRBV11-1; clone size: -; J gene: TRBJ2-5; D gene: -
CDR3 protein: CASSDGQGAQPQHF; CDR3 DNA: TGTGCCAGCAGCGACGGACAGGGGGCTCAGCCCCAGCATTTT; V gene: TRBV7-2; clone size: -; J gene: TRBJ1-5; D gene: TRBD1
CDR3 protein: CASSSGLAGLTDTQYF; CDR3 DNA: TGCGCCAGCAGCTCGGGACTAGCGGGGCTCACAGATACGCAGTATTTT; V gene: TRBV5-1; clone size: few; J gene: TRBJ2-3; D gene: TRBD2
CDR3 protein: CSVLTGGKTEAFF; CDR3 DNA: TGCAGCGTTTTGACAGGGGGCAAGACTGAAGCTTTCTTT; V gene: TRBV29-1; clone size: few; J gene: TRBJ1-1; D gene: TRBD1
CDR3 protein: CASSPDRGDTQYF; CDR3 DNA: TGTGCCAGCAGCCCGGACAGGGGAGATACGCAGTATTTT; V gene: TRBV11-3; clone size: few; J gene: TRBJ2-3; D gene: TRBD1
CDR3 protein: CASSVGGQLTYEQYF; CDR3 DNA: TGTGCCAGCAGCGTCGGGGGACAGCTCACCTACGAGCAGTACTTC; V gene: TRBV7-2; clone size: -; J gene: TRBJ2-7; D gene: -
CDR3 protein: CSATGRVAEAFF; CDR3 DNA: TGCAGCGCCACAGGCAGAGTCGCTGAAGCTTTCTTT; V gene: TRBV29-1; clone size: -; J gene: TRBJ1-1; D gene: -
CDR3 protein: CASSGARLSNQPQHF; CDR3 DNA: TGTGCCAGCAGTGGGGCTCGACTAAGCAATCAGCCCCAGCATTTT; V gene: TRBV2; clone size: few; J gene: TRBJ1-5; D gene: -
CDR3 protein: CASSSPTGQEGGYTF; CDR3 DNA: TGTGCCAGCAGTTCCCCGACGGGACAGGAAGGCGGCTACACCTTC; V gene: TRBV6-5; clone size: -; J gene: TRBJ1-2; D gene: TRBD1
CDR3 protein: CASSPSRGDDYGYTF; CDR3 DNA: TGTGCCAGCTCACCTTCGCGGGGGGATGACTATGGCTACACCTTC; V gene: TRBV18; clone size: -; J gene: TRBJ1-2; D gene: -
CDR3 protein: CAWMTVMNTEAFF; CDR3 DNA: TGTGCCTGGATGACAGTTATGAACACTGAAGCTTTCTTT; V gene: TRBV30; clone size: -; J gene: TRBJ1-1; D gene: -
CDR3 protein: CASSLVRADQPQHF; CDR3 DNA: TGTGCCAGCAGTTTAGTGAGGGCCGATCAGCCCCAGCATTTT; V gene: TRBV28; clone size: few; J gene: TRBJ1-5; D gene: -
CDR3 protein: CASNQGGTDTQYF; CDR3 DNA: TGTGCCAGCAACCAAGGGGGCACAGATACGCAGTATTTT; V gene: TRBV6-5; clone size: -; J gene: TRBJ2-3; D gene: -
CDR3 protein: CASSQFRDRGHLKLFF; CDR3 DNA: TGCGCCAGCAGCCAATTCCGGGACAGGGGGCATCTGAAACTGTTTTTT; V gene: TRBV4-3; clone size: -; J gene: TRBJ1-4; D gene: TRBD1
CDR3 protein: CASSVTPDTQYF; CDR3 DNA: TGTGCCAGCAGTGTGACACCAGATACGCAGTATTTT; V gene: TRBV25-1; clone size: -; J gene: TRBJ2-3; D gene: -
CDR3 protein: CASSLATRGGGTAKNIQYF; CDR3 DNA: TGTGCCAGCAGCTTAGCTACCCGAGGTGGGGGGACGGCCAAAAACATTCAGTACTTC; V gene: TRBV7-2; clone size: few; J gene: TRBJ2-4; D gene: -
CDR3 protein: CASGTSEADTQYF; CDR3 DNA: TGTGCCAGCGGGACTAGCGAAGCAGATACGCAGTATTTT; V gene: TRBV11-2; clone size: -; J gene: TRBJ2-3; D gene: TRBD2
CDR3 protein: CASSLDRGGYNEQFF; CDR3 DNA: TGCGCCAGCAGCTTGGACAGGGGGGGTTACAATGAGCAGTTCTTC; V gene: TRBV5-1; clone size: few; J gene: TRBJ2-1; D gene: -
CDR3 protein: CASSWGSGGSTDTQYF; CDR3 DNA: TGCGCCAGCAGCTGGGGAAGCGGGGGAAGCACAGATACGCAGTATTTT; V gene: TRBV5-1; clone size: few; J gene: TRBJ2-3; D gene: TRBD2
CDR3 protein: CAWSPRDSMNTEAFF; CDR3 DNA: TGTGCCTGGAGTCCTCGGGACAGCATGAACACTGAAGCTTTCTTT; V gene: TRBV30; clone size: -; J gene: TRBJ1-1; D gene: TRBD1
CDR3 protein: CASSAGDGYEQYF; CDR3 DNA: TGTGCCAGTTCAGCGGGGGACGGCTACGAGCAGTACTTC; V gene: TRBV18; clone size: few; J gene: TRBJ2-7; D gene: TRBD2
CDR3 protein: CASSLPGLAGNTGELFF; CDR3 DNA: TGTGCCAGCAGCTTGCCGGGACTAGCGGGAAACACCGGGGAGCTGTTTTTT; V gene: TRBV5-4; clone size: -; J gene: TRBJ2-2; D gene: TRBD2
CDR3 protein: CASSRQGEFEAFF; CDR3 DNA: TGTGCCAGCAGCCGACAGGGGGAGTTTGAAGCTTTCTTT; V gene: TRBV7-2; clone size: few; J gene: TRBJ1-1; D gene: TRBD1
CDR3 protein: CASRAGGRSEQYF; CDR3 DNA: TGTGCCAGCAGGGCGGGGGGGCGTTCCGAGCAGTACTTC; V gene: TRBV28; clone size: -; J gene: TRBJ2-7; D gene: TRBD2
CDR3 protein: CASSSPGTGSYEQYF; CDR3 DNA: TGTGCCAGCAGTTCACCCGGGACAGGCTCCTACGAGCAGTACTTC; V gene: TRBV27; clone size: few; J gene: TRBJ2-7; D gene: TRBD1
CDR3 protein: CASSSGLAGLPYNEQFF; CDR3 DNA: TGCGCCAGCAGCTCCGGACTAGCGGGCCTCCCCTACAATGAGCAGTTCTTC; V gene: TRBV5-1; clone size: -; J gene: TRBJ2-1; D gene: TRBD2
CDR3 protein: CASSQDQGREQYF; CDR3 DNA: TGTGCCAGCTCACAAGACCAGGGGCGGGAGCAGTACTTC; V gene: TRBV18; clone size: few; J gene: TRBJ2-7; D gene: -
CDR3 protein: CASRPLAGNTGELFF; CDR3 DNA: TGTGCCAGCAGACCCCTAGCGGGAAACACCGGGGAGCTGTTTTTT; V gene: TRBV2; clone size: -; J gene: TRBJ2-2; D gene: TRBD2
CDR3 protein: CACKDSRNTGELFF; CDR3 DNA: TGTGCCTGTAAGGACAGCCGAAACACCGGGGAGCTGTTTTTT; V gene: TRBV30; clone size: few; J gene: TRBJ2-2; D gene: -
CDR3 protein: CASSLRLEAFF; CDR3 DNA: TGTGCCAGCAGCTTAAGACTCGAAGCTTTCTTT; V gene: TRBV7-2; clone size: -; J gene: TRBJ1-1; D gene: -
CDR3 protein: CASSQETGIYGYTF; CDR3 DNA: TGCGCCAGCAGCCAAGAGACAGGGATTTATGGCTACACCTTC; V gene: TRBV4-3; clone size: -; J gene: TRBJ1-2; D gene: TRBD1
CDR3 protein: CASSLGQGDKNIQYF; CDR3 DNA: TGCGCCAGCAGCTTGGGGCAGGGGGACAAAAACATTCAGTACTTC; V gene: TRBV5-1; clone size: -; J gene: TRBJ2-4; D gene: TRBD1
CDR3 protein: CASSLETGRTLFF; CDR3 DNA: TGTGCCAGCAGCTTAGAGACAGGGCGGACACTGTTTTTT; V gene: TRBV7-9; clone size: few; J gene: TRBJ1-4; D gene: TRBD1
CDR3 protein: CASKKDSINEQFF; CDR3 DNA: TGTGCCTCCAAGAAGGACAGCATCAATGAGCAGTTCTTC; V gene: TRBV30; clone size: -; J gene: TRBJ2-1; D gene: -
CDR3 protein: CASYRSLNEKLFF; CDR3 DNA: TGTGCCTCTTACCGGAGCCTTAATGAAAAACTGTTTTTT; V gene: TRBV18; clone size: few; J gene: TRBJ1-4; D gene: -
CDR3 protein: CASSGGQGGEKLFF; CDR3 DNA: TGTGCCAGCAGTGGGGGACAGGGAGGTGAAAAACTGTTTTTT; V gene: TRBV2; clone size: few; J gene: TRBJ1-4; D gene: TRBD1
CDR3 protein: CSVVVRLPYEQYF; CDR3 DNA: TGCAGCGTTGTCGTCAGACTACCCTACGAGCAGTACTTC; V gene: TRBV29-1; clone size: -; J gene: TRBJ2-7; D gene: -
CDR3 protein: CASSVGVRESNEQFF; CDR3 DNA: TGTGCCAGCAGTGTTGGGGTGCGGGAAAGTAATGAGCAGTTCTTC; V gene: TRBV28; clone size: -; J gene: TRBJ2-1; D gene: -
CDR3 protein: CASSGAGQGTGELFF; CDR3 DNA: TGTGCCAGCAGTGGGGCCGGACAGGGAACCGGGGAGCTGTTTTTT; V gene: TRBV2; clone size: few; J gene: TRBJ2-2; D gene: TRBD1
CDR3 protein: CASSGTGTEQFF; CDR3 DNA: TGCGCCAGCAGCGGGACCGGGACAGAGCAGTTCTTC; V gene: TRBV4-1; clone size: -; J gene: TRBJ2-1; D gene: -
CDR3 protein: CASSVGGFSYEQYF; CDR3 DNA: TGTGCCAGCAGCGTAGGGGGCTTTTCCTACGAGCAGTACTTC; V gene: TRBV9; clone size: few; J gene: TRBJ2-7; D gene: -
CDR3 protein: CASTPDGRETQYF; CDR3 DNA: TGTGCCAGCACCCCTGACGGGAGAGAGACCCAGTACTTC; V gene: TRBV7-2; clone size: few; J gene: TRBJ2-5; D gene: -
CDR3 protein: CASRPQGPSSYNEQFF; CDR3 DNA: TGTGCCAGCAGGCCACAGGGGCCGAGCTCCTACAATGAGCAGTTCTTC; V gene: TRBV5-4; clone size: -; J gene: TRBJ2-1; D gene: TRBD1
CDR3 protein: CASSRSLTYGYTF; CDR3 DNA: TGTGCCAGCAGCCGGAGTTTGACCTATGGCTACACCTTC; V gene: TRBV7-2; clone size: -; J gene: TRBJ1-2; D gene: -
CDR3 protein: CASSQGDGGNNEQFF; CDR3 DNA: TGTGCCAGCAGCCAAGGTGACGGGGGAAACAATGAGCAGTTCTTC; V gene: TRBV4-2; clone size: -; J gene: TRBJ2-1; D gene: -
CDR3 protein: CASSFQGTANYGYTF; CDR3 DNA: TGTGCCAGCAGTTTCCAAGGGACAGCTAACTATGGCTACACCTTC; V gene: TRBV28; clone size: -; J gene: TRBJ1-2; D gene: TRBD1
CDR3 protein: CASSFEGQASSYNEQFF; CDR3 DNA: TGTGCCAGCAGCTTCGAGGGACAGGCTAGCTCCTACAATGAGCAGTTCTTC; V gene: TRBV7-2; clone size: few; J gene: TRBJ2-1; D gene: TRBD1
CDR3 protein: CSASREDRQEQYF; CDR3 DNA: TGCAGCGCCTCCCGGGAAGACCGGCAAGAGCAGTACTTC; V gene: TRBV29-1; clone size: few; J gene: TRBJ2-7; D gene: -
CDR3 protein: CASSPRDISDTQYF; CDR3 DNA: TGTGCCAGCTCACCACGGGACATCTCAGATACGCAGTATTTT; V gene: TRBV18; clone size: -; J gene: TRBJ2-3; D gene: -
CDR3 protein: CAISGSTMNTEAFF; CDR3 DNA: TGTGCCATCAGTGGCAGTACGATGAACACTGAAGCTTTCTTT; V gene: TRBV10-3; clone size: few; J gene: TRBJ1-1; D gene: -
CDR3 protein: CAWSVMGPDEQFF; CDR3 DNA: TGTGCCTGGAGTGTAATGGGGCCCGATGAGCAGTTCTTC; V gene: TRBV30; clone size: few; J gene: TRBJ2-1; D gene: -
CDR3 protein: CASSQELAAGKPQHF; CDR3 DNA: TGCGCCAGCAGCCAAGAATTGGCCGCAGGGAAGCCCCAGCATTTT; V gene: TRBV4-3; clone size: -; J gene: TRBJ1-5; D gene: -